A selection of T cell receptor beta chains follows, all from one sample in a study of shared clonotypes between healthy human individuals. Method: immunoSEQ multiplex PCR; TCRdb's copy keeps in-frame clones and lacks some. The table lists approximately 640,000 clones, around 72% of them singletons. Sequencing used memory CD4+ T cells sorted from blood. These receptors all come from a woman younger than 45 in good health. Both conserved end residues are part of each CDR3. Fields, in order: V gene, clone size, J gene, D gene, CDR3 protein, CDR3 DNA. The D gene is left open where the match is weak. Clone size is stated in some rows and not others, as once, few, many or a class when expanded.

TRBV5-7	.	TRBJ1-2	.	CASSFGSEPYGYTF	TGTGCCAGCAGCTTCGGGTCAGAGCCTTATGGCTACACCTTC
TRBV7-9	.	TRBJ2-5	.	CASSLRGRETQYF	TGTGCCAGCAGCTTACGGGGGCGGGAGACCCAGTACTTC
TRBV2	.	TRBJ1-1	.	CASIRMNTEAFF	TGTGCCAGCATACGGATGAACACTGAAGCTTTCTTT
TRBV25-1	.	TRBJ2-3	.	CASSETSGASDTQYF	TGTGCCAGCAGTGAAACGTCGGGGGCCTCAGATACGCAGTATTTT
TRBV2	few	TRBJ1-5	.	CASTLESNQPQHF	TGTGCCAGCACCCTCGAGAGCAATCAGCCCCAGCATTTT
TRBV27	.	TRBJ2-7	.	CASRRTGQGPWEQYF	TGTGCCAGCAGACGAACGGGCCAGGGACCTTGGGAGCAGTACTTC
TRBV5-4	.	TRBJ2-7	.	CASSLGSGSYEQYF	TGTGCCAGCAGCTTGGGAAGCGGGTCCTACGAGCAGTACTTC
TRBV30	many	TRBJ1-3	.	CAWSEMDIRGNTIYF	TGTGCCTGGAGTGAAATGGACATCCGTGGAAACACCATATATTTT
TRBV6-5	few	TRBJ2-7	TRBD2	CASSSLRGAPYEQYF	TGTGCCAGCAGTAGCCTGCGGGGGGCACCCTACGAGCAGTACTTC
TRBV5-6	.	TRBJ1-2	.	CASSIVGRSYGYTF	TGTGCCAGCAGCATAGTTGGACGGTCCTATGGCTACACCTTC